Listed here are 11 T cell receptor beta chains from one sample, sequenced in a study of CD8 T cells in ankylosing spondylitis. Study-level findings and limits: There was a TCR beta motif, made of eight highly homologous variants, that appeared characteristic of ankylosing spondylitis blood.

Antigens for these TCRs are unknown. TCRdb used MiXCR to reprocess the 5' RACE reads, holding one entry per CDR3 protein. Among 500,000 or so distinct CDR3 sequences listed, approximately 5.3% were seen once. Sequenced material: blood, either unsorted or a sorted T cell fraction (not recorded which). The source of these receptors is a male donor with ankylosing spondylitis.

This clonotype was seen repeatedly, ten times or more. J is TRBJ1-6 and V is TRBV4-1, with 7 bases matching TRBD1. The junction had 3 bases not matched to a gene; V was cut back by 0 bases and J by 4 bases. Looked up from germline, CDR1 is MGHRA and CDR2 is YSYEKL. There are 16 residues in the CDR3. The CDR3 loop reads CASSQDTGAYNSPLHF. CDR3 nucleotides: TGCGCCAGCAGCCAAGATACAGGGGCTTATAATTCACCCCTCCACTTT.

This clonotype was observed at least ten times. CDR3 residues: CASSLVWGGTGELFF. The CDR3 coding sequence is TGTGCCAGCAGCTTAGTGTGGGGCGGCACCGGGGAGCTGTTTTTT. This chain uses TRBV7-2 with TRBJ2-2; D possibly corresponds to TRBD1 (5 bases). Trimming left V 1 base short and J 4 bases short, with 10 bases between. This CDR3 is built from 15 residues. Germline assignment: CDR1 SGHTA and CDR2 FQGNSA.

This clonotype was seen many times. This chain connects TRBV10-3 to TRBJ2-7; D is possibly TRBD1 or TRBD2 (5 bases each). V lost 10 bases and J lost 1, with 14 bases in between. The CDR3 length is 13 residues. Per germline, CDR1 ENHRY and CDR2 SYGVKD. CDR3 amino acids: CASHRDLSYEQYF. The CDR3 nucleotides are TGTGCCAGCCACCGGGACCTTTCCTACGAGCAGTACTTC.

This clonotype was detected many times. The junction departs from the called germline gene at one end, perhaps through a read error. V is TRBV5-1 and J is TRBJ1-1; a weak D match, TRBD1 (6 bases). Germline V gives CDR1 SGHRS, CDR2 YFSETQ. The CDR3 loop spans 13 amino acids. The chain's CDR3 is CASGIGGNPEAFF. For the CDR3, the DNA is TGCGCCAGCGGTATAGGGGGGAACCCTGAAGCTTTCTTT.

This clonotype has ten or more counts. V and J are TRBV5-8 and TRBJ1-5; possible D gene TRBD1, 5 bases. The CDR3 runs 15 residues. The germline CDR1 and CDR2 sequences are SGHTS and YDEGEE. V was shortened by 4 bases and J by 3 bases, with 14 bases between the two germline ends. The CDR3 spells CASSREGRINQPQHF. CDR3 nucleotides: TGTGCCAGCAGCAGGGAGGGACGGATCAATCAGCCCCAGCATTTT.

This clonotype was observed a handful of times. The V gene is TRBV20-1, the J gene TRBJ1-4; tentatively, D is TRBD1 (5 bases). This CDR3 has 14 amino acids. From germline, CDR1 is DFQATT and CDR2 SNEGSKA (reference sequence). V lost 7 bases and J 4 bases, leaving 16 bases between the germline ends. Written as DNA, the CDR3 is TGCAGTGTTATAGCCACAGGCCTTAATGAAAAACTGTTTTTT. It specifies CSVIATGLNEKLFF.

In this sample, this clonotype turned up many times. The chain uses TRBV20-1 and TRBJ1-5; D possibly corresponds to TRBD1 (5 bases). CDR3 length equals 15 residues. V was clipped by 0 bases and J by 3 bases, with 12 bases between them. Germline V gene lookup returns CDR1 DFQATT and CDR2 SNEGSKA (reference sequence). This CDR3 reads CSARDTGRPNQPQHF. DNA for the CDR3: TGCAGTGCTAGAGACACGGGACGGCCCAATCAGCCCCAGCATTTT.

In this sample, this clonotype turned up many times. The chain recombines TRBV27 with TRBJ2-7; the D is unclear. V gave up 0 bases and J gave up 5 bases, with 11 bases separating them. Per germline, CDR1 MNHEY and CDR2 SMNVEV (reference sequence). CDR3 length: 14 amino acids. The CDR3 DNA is TGTGCCAGCAGTTTATCGAAGGGTTCCGACGAGCAGTACTTC. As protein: CASSLSKGSDEQYF.

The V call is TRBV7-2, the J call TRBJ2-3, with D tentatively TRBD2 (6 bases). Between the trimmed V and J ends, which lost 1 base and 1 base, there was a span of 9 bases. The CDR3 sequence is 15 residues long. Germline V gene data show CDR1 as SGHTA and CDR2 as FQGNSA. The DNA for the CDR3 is TGTGCCAGCAGCTTAGGACCGGGGGGCACAGATACGCAGTATTTT. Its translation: CASSLGPGGTDTQYF.

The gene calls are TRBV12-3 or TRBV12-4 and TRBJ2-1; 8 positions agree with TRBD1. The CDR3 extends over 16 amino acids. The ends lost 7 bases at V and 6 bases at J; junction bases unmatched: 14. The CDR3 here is CASTDPGQAIFNEQFF. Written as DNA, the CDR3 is TGTGCCAGCACCGACCCGGGACAGGCGATTTTCAATGAGCAGTTCTTC.

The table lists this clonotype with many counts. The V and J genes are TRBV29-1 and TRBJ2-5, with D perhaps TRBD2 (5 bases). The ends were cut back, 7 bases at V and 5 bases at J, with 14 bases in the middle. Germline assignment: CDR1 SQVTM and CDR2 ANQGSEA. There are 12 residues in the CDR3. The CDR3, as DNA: TGCAGCGGCGTAACGGGATGGGAGACCCAGTACTTC. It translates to CSGVTGWETQYF. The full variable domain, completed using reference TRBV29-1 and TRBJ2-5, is SAVISQKPSRDICQRGTSLTIQCQVDSQVTMMFWYRQQPGQSLTLIATANQGSEATYESGFVIDKFPISRPNLTFSTLTVSNMSPEDSSIYLCSGVTGWETQYFGPGTRLLVL.